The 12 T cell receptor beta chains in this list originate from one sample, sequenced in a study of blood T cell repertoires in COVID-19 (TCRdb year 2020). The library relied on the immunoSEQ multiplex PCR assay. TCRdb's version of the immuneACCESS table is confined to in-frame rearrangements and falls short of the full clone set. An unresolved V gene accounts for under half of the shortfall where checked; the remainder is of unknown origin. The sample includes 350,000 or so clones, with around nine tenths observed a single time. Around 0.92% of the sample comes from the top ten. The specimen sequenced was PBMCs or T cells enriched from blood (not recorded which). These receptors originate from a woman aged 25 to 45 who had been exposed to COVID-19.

The CDR3 nucleotides are TGTGCCAGCAGCCGACTAGCGGGAGGGAGGCGAGATACGCAGTATTTT. Translating gives CASSRLAGGRRDTQYF. The chain uses TRBV5-6 and TRBJ2-3; 14 nucleotides align to TRBD2. Germline CDR1 reads SGHDT; CDR2 reads YYEEEE. The CDR3 extends over 16 amino acids. Trimming cost V 4 bases and J 5 bases; bases outside gene matches: 6.

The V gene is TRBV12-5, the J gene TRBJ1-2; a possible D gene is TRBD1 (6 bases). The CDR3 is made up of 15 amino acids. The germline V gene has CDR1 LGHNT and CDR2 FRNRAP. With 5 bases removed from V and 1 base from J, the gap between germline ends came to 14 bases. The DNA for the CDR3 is TGTGCTAGTGGTACCGAGACAGGAGATAACTATGGCTACACCTTC. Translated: CASGTETGDNYGYTF.

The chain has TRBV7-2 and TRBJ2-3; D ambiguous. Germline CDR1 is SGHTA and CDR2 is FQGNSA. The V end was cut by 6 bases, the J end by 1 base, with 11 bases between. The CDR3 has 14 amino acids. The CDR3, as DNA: TGTGCCAGCAGGCTAGGTTTCCGCACAGATACGCAGTATTTT. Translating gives CASRLGFRTDTQYF.

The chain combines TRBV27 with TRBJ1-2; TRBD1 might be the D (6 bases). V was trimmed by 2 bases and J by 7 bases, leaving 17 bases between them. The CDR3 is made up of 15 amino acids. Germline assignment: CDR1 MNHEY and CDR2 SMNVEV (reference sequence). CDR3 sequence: CASSLGGQVAGGYTF. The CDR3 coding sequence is TGTGCCAGCAGTTTAGGGGGACAAGTGGCAGGTGGCTACACCTTC.

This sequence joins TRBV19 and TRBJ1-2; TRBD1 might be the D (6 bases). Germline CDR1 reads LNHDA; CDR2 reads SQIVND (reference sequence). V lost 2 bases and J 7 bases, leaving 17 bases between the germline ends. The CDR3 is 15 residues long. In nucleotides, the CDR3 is TGTGCCAGTAGTATACACCCCCTACAGGGCGGTGGCTACACCTTC. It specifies CASSIHPLQGGGYTF.

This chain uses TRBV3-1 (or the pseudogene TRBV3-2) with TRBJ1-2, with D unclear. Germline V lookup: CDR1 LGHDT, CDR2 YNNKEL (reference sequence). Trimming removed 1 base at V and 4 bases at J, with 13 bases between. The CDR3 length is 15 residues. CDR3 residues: CASSQGLQFPYGYTF. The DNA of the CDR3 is TGTGCCAGCAGCCAAGGACTCCAGTTCCCCTATGGCTACACCTTC.

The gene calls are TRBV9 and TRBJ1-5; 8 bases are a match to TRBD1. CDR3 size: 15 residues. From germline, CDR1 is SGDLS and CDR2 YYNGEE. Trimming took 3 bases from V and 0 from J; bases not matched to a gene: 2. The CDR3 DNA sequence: TGTGCCAGCAGCGCGACAGGGGTTAGCAATCAGCCCCAGCATTTT. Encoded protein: CASSATGVSNQPQHF.

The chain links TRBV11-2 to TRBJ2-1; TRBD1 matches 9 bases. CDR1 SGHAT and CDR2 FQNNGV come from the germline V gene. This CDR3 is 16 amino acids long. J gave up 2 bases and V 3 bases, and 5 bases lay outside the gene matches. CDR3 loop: CASSLGQGGTYNEQFF. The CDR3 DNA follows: TGTGCCAGCAGCTTGGGACAGGGAGGTACCTACAATGAGCAGTTCTTC.

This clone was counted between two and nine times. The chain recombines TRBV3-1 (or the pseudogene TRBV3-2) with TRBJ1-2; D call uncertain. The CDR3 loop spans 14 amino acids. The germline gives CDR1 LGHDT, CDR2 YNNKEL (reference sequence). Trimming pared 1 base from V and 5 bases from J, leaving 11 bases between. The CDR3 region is CASSQVPGTYGYTF. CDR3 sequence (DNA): TGTGCCAGCAGCCAAGTTCCAGGAACGTATGGCTACACCTTC.

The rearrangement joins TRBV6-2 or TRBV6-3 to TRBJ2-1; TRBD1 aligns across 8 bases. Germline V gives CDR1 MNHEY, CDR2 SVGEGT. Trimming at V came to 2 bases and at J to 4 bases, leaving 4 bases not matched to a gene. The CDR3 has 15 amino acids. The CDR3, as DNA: TGTGCCAGCAGTTACGTGGACAGGGAGTACAATGAGCAGTTCTTC. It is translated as CASSYVDREYNEQFF.

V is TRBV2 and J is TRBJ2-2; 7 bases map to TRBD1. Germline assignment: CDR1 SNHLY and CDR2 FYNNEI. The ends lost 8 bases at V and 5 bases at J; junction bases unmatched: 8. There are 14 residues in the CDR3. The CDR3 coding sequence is TGTGCCAGCCTGGGACAGCGAGGGACCGGGGAGCTGTTTTTT. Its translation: CASLGQRGTGELFF.

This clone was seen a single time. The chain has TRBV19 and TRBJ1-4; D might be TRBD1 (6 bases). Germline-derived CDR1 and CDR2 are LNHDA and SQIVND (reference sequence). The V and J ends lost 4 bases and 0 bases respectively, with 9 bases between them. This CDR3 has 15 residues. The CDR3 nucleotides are TGTGCCAGTAGTAGCCAGGGGCCAACTAATGAAAAACTGTTTTTT. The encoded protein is CASSSQGPTNEKLFF.